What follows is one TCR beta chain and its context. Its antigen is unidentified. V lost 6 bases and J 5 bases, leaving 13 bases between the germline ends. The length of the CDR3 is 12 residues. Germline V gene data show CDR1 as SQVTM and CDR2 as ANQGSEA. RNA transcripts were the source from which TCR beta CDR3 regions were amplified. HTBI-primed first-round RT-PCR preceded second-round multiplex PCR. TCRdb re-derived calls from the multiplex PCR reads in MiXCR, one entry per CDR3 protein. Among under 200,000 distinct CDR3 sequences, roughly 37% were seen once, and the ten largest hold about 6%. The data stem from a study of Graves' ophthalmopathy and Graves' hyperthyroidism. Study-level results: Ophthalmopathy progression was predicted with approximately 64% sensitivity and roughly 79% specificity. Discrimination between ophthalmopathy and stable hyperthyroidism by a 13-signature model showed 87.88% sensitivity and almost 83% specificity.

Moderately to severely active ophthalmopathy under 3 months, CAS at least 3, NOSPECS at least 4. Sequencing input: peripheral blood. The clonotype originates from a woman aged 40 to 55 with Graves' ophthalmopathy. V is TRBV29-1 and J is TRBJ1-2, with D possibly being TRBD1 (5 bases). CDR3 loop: CSVWAGNYGYTF. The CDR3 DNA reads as TGCAGCGTATGGGCAGGGAATTATGGCTACACCTTC.